These 5 T cell receptor beta chains share one sample of origin, sequenced in a study of blood T cell repertoires in COVID-19 (dated by TCRdb to the early 2020s). Libraries were made using the immunoSEQ multiplex PCR assay. What TCRdb holds here is the immuneACCESS table cut down to in-frame rearrangements. Part of the clones is not present; checked against another copy, under half of the missing clones reflect an unresolved V gene, and the others are unexplained. Across this sample there are over 150,000 clones, with approximately 80% seen only once. The top ten clonotypes cover around 10% of the sample. The sample comprised peripheral blood. Receptors originate from an older woman with COVID-19, enrolled during active disease.

This sequence joins TRBV6-6 and TRBJ2-1; TRBD2 matches 8 bases. The germline V gene has CDR1 MNHNY and CDR2 SVGAGI (reference sequence). Trimming cost V 4 bases and J 7 bases; bases outside gene matches: 9. The CDR3 length is 15 residues. The CDR3 DNA reads TGTGCCAGCAGTTGGGACGGGAGGGCCGGGAATGAGCAGTTCTTC. Amino acid sequence: CASSWDGRAGNEQFF.

V and J are TRBV3-1 (or the pseudogene TRBV3-2) and TRBJ2-4, with TRBD1 matching 8 bases. Germline CDR1 and CDR2: LGHDT and YNNKEL (reference sequence). The CDR3 is made up of 16 amino acids. V was clipped by 1 base and J by 0 bases; unmatched bases: 2. CDR3 in DNA: TGTGCCAGCAGCCAAGGACAGGGGATAGCCAAAAACATTCAGTACTTC. Translating it yields CASSQGQGIAKNIQYF.

This rearrangement joins TRBV11-2 to TRBJ2-7; no reliable D call. Germline V gene lookup returns CDR1 SGHAT and CDR2 FQNNGV. The CDR3 is 14 amino acids. The V end lost 1 base, the J end lost 0 bases, and 7 bases lay between the germline ends. The CDR3 region has the DNA TGTGCCAGCAGCTTAGTGCGGAGCTCCTACGAGCAGTACTTC. It yields the protein CASSLVRSSYEQYF.

This chain links TRBV27 with TRBJ1-1; maybe TRBD1 (6 bases). Germline V gene sequence: CDR1 MNHEY, CDR2 SMNVEV (reference sequence). The CDR3 spans 14 residues. Between the trimmed V and J ends, which lost 7 bases and 8 bases, there was a span of 20 bases. The CDR3 bases are TGTGCCAGCAAAGTCCGCTTGACAGGAGGAGAAGCTTTCTTT. It specifies CASKVRLTGGEAFF.

The chain joins TRBV5-4 to TRBJ1-2, with D possibly TRBD1 on 6 matching bases. Germline V gene sequence: CDR1 SGHNT, CDR2 YYREEE (reference sequence). This CDR3 has 14 amino acids. V was clipped by 2 bases and J by 5 bases, with 13 bases between them. The CDR3, as DNA: TGTGCCAGCAGCTTTGGACAGCCGCTGTATGGCTACACCTTC. This sequence encodes CASSFGQPLYGYTF. The full variable domain, with the rest looked up from reference TRBV5-4 and TRBJ1-2, is ETGVTQSPTHLIKTRGQQVTLRCSSQSGHNTVSWYQQALGQGPQFIFQYYREEENGRGNFPPRFSGLQFPNYSSELNVNALELDDSALYLCASSFGQPLYGYTFGSGTRLTVV.